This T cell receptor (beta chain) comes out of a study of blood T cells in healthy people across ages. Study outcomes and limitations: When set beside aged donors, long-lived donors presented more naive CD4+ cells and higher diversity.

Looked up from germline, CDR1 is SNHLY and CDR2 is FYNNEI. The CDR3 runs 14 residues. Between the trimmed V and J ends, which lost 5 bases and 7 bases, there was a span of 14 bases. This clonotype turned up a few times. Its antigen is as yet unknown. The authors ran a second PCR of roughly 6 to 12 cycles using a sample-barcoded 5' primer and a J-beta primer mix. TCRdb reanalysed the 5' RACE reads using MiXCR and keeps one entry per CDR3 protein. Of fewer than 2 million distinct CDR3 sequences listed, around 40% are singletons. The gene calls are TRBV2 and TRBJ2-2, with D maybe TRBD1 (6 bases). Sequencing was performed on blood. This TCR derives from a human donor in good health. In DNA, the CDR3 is TGTGCCAGCAGTCTACAGGGCAGGTTCGGGGAGCTGTTTTTT. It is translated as CASSLQGRFGELFF.